This entry concerns a single T cell receptor beta chain. Its antigen is unknown. These data come from a study of cytomegalovirus exposure and HLA in healthy donors. Looking at the study overall: The same platform was used for the 90 to 150 validation repertoires and the approximately 670 first-cohort repertoires, a later analysis reported. Study-wide points: The CMV antigen specificity of a few CMV-associated chains was confirmed through in vitro analysis. Most sequenced TCRs were rare (though some public TCRs occurred in many donors).

Repertoires were generated with immunoSEQ multiplex PCR, while TCRdb's copy carries only in-frame clones and drops some. This sample has more than 60,000 clones, with approximately 97% found just once. The length of the CDR3 is 15 residues. V lost 6 bases, J lost 0 bases, and 5 bases stayed unmatched. In germline, CDR1 is SEHNR, CDR2 FQNEAQ (reference sequence). The rearrangement links TRBV7-9 to TRBJ2-1; TRBD2 agrees at 7 bases. The TCR was taken from a woman between 18 and 29 years old in good health and CMV-seropositive. Material: PBMCs. CDR3 nucleotide sequence: TGTGCCAGCAGTCGCGGGGGAAACTCCTACAATGAGCAGTTCTTC. This translates into CASSRGGNSYNEQFF.